This TCR beta chain was captured by sequencing in a study of identical twins (dated by TCRdb to the mid-2010s). Background on the whole study: The study deep-sequenced TCR alpha and beta repertoires from monozygotic twins, unrelated adults of various ages and cord blood to test whether fetal clonotypes persist. To rule out contamination, the twin experiments were replicated at different times with different library preparation protocols.

Results the study describes overall, beyond this receptor: Zero-insertion analyses could be partly confounded by invariant T cells such as MAIT and iNKT, although diverse VJ usage argued against such confounding for most clonotypes. Out-of-frame TCR alpha sharing in monozygotic twins was systematically underestimated by recombination models, whereas sharing between unrelated individuals was in agreement with the recombination models. Fewer insertions were carried by abundant cord blood beta clonotypes; a weaker similar trend was observed in young adult naive repertoires, while no such trend was observed in memory repertoires. Because the same donors could not be followed over many years, the conclusions relied on cross-sectional statistical analysis. In beta out-of-frame sequences, excess twin sharing was weaker, because having fewer shared sequences lowered the signal-to-noise ratio. Compared with coincidental sharing between unrelated individuals, an excess of low generation-probability sequences was observed among out-of-frame TCR alpha sequences shared between twins.

To note about this clonotype: Its antigen is currently not known. The input lacks base qualities; no much larger clone sits a single base away.

Every donor was a healthy Caucasian. The twin cohort consisted of three pairs of female monozygotic twins, all aged about 18 to 29 years. Miltenyi CD45RO+ enrichment and human naive T-cell isolation kits were used to isolate memory (CD45RO+) and naive T cells from PBMC. Library prep was done by 5' RACE. Sequencing instrument: Illumina HiSeq 2000. Template switching added a universal primer binding site, and the final cDNA carried a unique molecular identifier that allowed TCR cDNA molecules to be counted accurately. Specific primers in the conserved constant-segment region were used to synthesize first-strand cDNA for TCR alpha and beta chains. Each cDNA library was double barcoded, with a SMART-Mk sample barcode plus Illumina barcodes, to control for contamination. TruSeq adapter sequences and Illumina sample barcodes were added in two successive PCR steps. TCR alpha and beta cDNA libraries were sequenced on the Illumina HiSeq platform with custom primers. Concerning the study's data processing: MiGEC was used to process raw reads and extract unique molecular identifiers, and MiXCR was used to find CDR3 positions. Recombination models were inferred per individual with the repgenHMM and IGoR tools using an EM algorithm. The analysis of shared clonotypes was done with the tcR package in R, with sharing normalized by the product of cloneset sizes. Out-of-frame nonproductive sequences were analyzed to study raw recombination free of thymic and clonal selection effects. The public sequencing data were trimmed at Q25 with fastp and processed into clonotypes with MiXCR by TCRdb, which kept only in-frame beta chains. Identical CDR3 proteins give one entry, which carries the most common genes and DNA. It is TCRdb's table, rather than the study itself, that gives the V and J calls and clone size. In all, the sample holds hundreds of thousands of distinct CDR3 sequences, and under 9.5% of those were seen once. The top ten clones comprise roughly 2.1% of the sample.

The same sample was also studied in work on yellow fever vaccine responses in identical twins. The second source states: According to the authors, the vaccine-induced T cell response in identical twins seemed to be partly convergent and partly specific to each individual. Focusing on identical twins, the study followed the T cell clones that responded to the vaccine, and did so with precision.

Sequenced material: memory (CD45RO+) T cells sorted from blood. The cell subset or site label corresponds to: CD45RO+ enriched T cells. The TCR comes from a woman between 18 and 29 years old in good health.

The CDR3 here reads CASSLDGYSLTGELFF. DNA sequence: TGTGCCAGCAGCTTAGATGGATACAGCCTCACCGGGGAGCTGTTTTTT. The chain links TRBV11-2 with TRBJ2-2; no D gene call is confident. The germline V gene supplies CDR1 SGHAT and CDR2 FQNNGV. The CDR3 goes from the cysteine to the phenylalanine over 16 residues. Just the 48-base CDR3 DNA is kept, in frame starting at base 1. Cut back by 0 bases and 4 bases, the V and J ends lie 12 bases apart. With the portions outside the CDR3 filled from the reference TRBV11-2 and TRBJ2-2 genes, the complete variable region becomes EAGVAQSPRYKIIEKRQSVAFWCNPISGHATLYWYQQILGQGPKLLIQFQNNGVVDDSQLPKDRFSAERLKGVDSTLKIQPAKLEDSAVYLCASSLDGYSLTGELFFGEGSRLTVL.